The sample holds one count of the clone carrying this T cell receptor (beta chain). The CDR3 sequence is 13 residues long. Trimming pared 6 bases from V and 3 bases from J, leaving 11 bases between. Measured with immunoSEQ multiplex PCR; TCRdb has only the in-frame clones, and not every one. The sample has over 350,000 clones; roughly 89% are singletons. This sample was included in a study of blood T cell repertoires in COVID-19. The chain recombines TRBV12-3 or TRBV12-4 with TRBJ1-1, with D unclear. This receptor was taken from a woman between 50 and 59 years old who had recovered from COVID-19. Sequenced sample: PBMCs or T cells enriched from blood (not recorded which). In DNA form, the CDR3 reads TGTGCCAGCAGCCCAGACACCTACACTGAAGCTTTCTTT. Translated, it gives CASSPDTYTEAFF.